This T cell receptor (beta chain) was identified in a study of blood T cell repertoires in COVID-19. Measured with immunoSEQ multiplex PCR; TCRdb has only the in-frame clones, and not every one. The table has roughly 150,000 clones, approximately 84% seen once. In its sample, this clone was seen once. V was clipped by 7 bases and J by 3 bases; unmatched bases: 16. CDR1 and CDR2 (germline): SGHAT, FQNNGV. This CDR3 has 17 residues. The genes are TRBV11-2 and TRBJ1-1, with 8 bases matching TRBD1. Sequencing was performed on peripheral blood. The source of this sequence is a woman aged 60 to 75 with COVID-19, enrolled during active disease. The CDR3 region is CASTSPRQGRTYTEAFF. CDR3 coding DNA: TGTGCCAGCACCTCCCCACGACAGGGGAGAACGTACACTGAAGCTTTCTTT.